The sequence of this TCR beta chain was determined in a study of shared clonotypes between healthy human individuals (dated by TCRdb to about 2020). Study-level background: A few men and a couple of women, aged 18 to 49 years, made up the cohort. For each donor, three plates each were used for CD4 naive and CD4 memory, two plates were used for CD8 naive, and one plate was used for CD8 memory. To estimate repertoire size and how much clonotypes are shared between individuals, the study performed deep sequencing of blood TCR repertoires from five healthy adults. To increase sequencing depth and limit assay-specific biases, TCR repertoire library preparation and sequencing were carried out by different laboratories using diverse techniques. Each donor's leukapheresis produced roughly between roughly 0.85 and 10 billion PBMCs. What the research found in general, with its limitations: Incomplete sequencing was indicated by rarefaction of sorted-subset datasets, despite the large sequencing depth. Pairwise subsampling indicated that sequencing depth was expected to affect the degree of clonotype sharing among donors. Sharing across several donors was observed for 4.5% to 6.5% of naive CD4, 3% to 3.5% of naive CD8, about 2.3% of memory CD4, and less than 0.45% of memory CD8 clonotypes. Only blood was sampled, and tissue TCR repertoires likely differ from those in blood. Because the study included a small number of donors, the genetic and exposure-history diversity represented was limited. Naive subsets generally had larger estimated clonotype richness than memory subsets did. Compared with non-shared clonotypes, the clonotypes found in all four sorted-subset donors had higher generation probabilities.

Using the deep immunoSEQ assay, multiplex PCR amplified TCR CDR3 regions from genomic DNA. Genomic DNA extracted from each cell subset was distributed evenly over all wells of several immunoSEQ 96-well plates, and each plate served as one replicate. Each replicate PCR for sorted subsets received approximately 200 ng genomic DNA, equal to about 30,000 T cell genomes. The purified libraries were quantified using a Qubit 3.0 fluorometer, sized with a Bioanalyzer 2100, and then quantified again using the KAPA Library Quantification kit. Each immunoSEQ 96-well plate was sequenced on its own single-read 150-cycle Illumina NextSeq 550 flow cell. As for the authors' bioinformatics: Because the immunoSEQ output included only junctional sequences and no quality scores, the filtering could not be the same as the filtering used for full-length reads. Sequences were annotated with PyIR, a Python wrapper for IgBLAST v1.9, and V/J genes and CDR3 were assigned using IMGT germline references. Reads were removed for weak V/J assignments (E-value above 1e-6), missing CDR3, stop codons, out-of-frame junctions, or ambiguous translated residues. V3J clonotypes were defined as sequences sharing an identical inferred V gene, J gene, and CDR3 amino acid sequence. Percentage overlap between repertoires was calculated by dividing the number of shared unique clonotypes by the size of the smaller repertoire. RTK rarefaction, the Chao1 estimator, and Recon v2.1 estimates of unobserved clonotypes were used to assess repertoire richness. Generation probabilities for all TCRbeta clonotypes obtained by the gDNA method from a few donors were computed using OLGA. TCRdb re-hosts the immuneACCESS table, in-frame sequences only. Its copies lack some clones; in the studies checked, an unresolved V gene accounts for under half of them, and the cause for the rest is not known. The DNA gave D and trimming, while V, J and clone size come from that table. Counted in this sample were hundreds of thousands of clones; 96% of them appeared once. 0.095% to 0.13% of the sample lies in the top ten.

CD8 naive samples consisted of CD45RO-negative cells that were positively selected for CCR7, yielding a CD45RA+CCR7+ population without TemRA cells. The donors were healthy, HIV-negative adults with no recently reported acute infections or vaccinations. All donors were Caucasian adults living in Nashville, Tennessee, USA. Blood was collected by leukapheresis, and PBMCs were isolated by Ficoll-Histopaque density gradient centrifugation and then cryopreserved in liquid nitrogen vapor phase. Analytical flow cytometry was used to check the purity and quantity of each magnetically sorted T cell population. From each sorted fraction, genomic DNA was isolated and quantified by UV absorbance on a Nanodrop 2000c. A remark on this clone: Its antigen is still unknown. No base qualities exist here, and no much larger clone lies one base off it.

What was sequenced was naive CD8+ T cells sorted from blood. The cell subset or site label here, explained by the study, means: CD45RA+CCR7+. The TCR was taken from a woman aged 25 to 39 in good health.

The encoded CDR3 is CASTHPTSGRNYNEQFF. The nucleotide sequence is TGTGCCAGCACTCACCCAACTAGCGGGAGGAATTACAATGAGCAGTTCTTC. The chain couples TRBV28 to TRBJ2-1, with 12 bases in between that match TRBD2. The CDR3 holds 17 amino acids from the cysteine to the phenylalanine. Here the CDR3 DNA is all that survives: 51 bases in frame from base 1. CDR1 is given as MDHEN and CDR2 as SYDVKM, both from the germline V gene. Trimming takes 7 bases off V and 4 bases off J; junction bases not matched to a gene: 11.